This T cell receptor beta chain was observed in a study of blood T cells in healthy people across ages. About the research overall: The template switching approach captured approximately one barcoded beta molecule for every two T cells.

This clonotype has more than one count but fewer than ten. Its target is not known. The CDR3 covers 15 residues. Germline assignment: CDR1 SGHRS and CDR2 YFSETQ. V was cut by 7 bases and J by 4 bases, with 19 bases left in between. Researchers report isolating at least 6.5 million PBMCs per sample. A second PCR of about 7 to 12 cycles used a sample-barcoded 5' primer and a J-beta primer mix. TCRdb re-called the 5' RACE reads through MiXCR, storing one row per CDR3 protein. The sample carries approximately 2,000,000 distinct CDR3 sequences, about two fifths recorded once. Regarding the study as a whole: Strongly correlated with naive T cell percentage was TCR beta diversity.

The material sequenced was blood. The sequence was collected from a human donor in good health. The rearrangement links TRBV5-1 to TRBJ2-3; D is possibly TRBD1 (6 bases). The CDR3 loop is CASAPFGGLADTQYF. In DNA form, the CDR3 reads TGCGCCAGCGCCCCATTTGGGGGCCTGGCAGATACGCAGTATTTT.